The 26 T cell receptor beta chains below come from one sample, sequenced in a study of radiation and T cells in renal cell carcinoma. Specified time point: blood 4 weeks post-SBRT, at nephrectomy. Treatment of the sample: 15 Gy SBRT to primary tumor, nephrectomy 4 weeks later. Libraries were prepared by immunoSEQ multiplex PCR; TCRdb keeps only in-frame clonotypes and omits some of them. The table lists fewer than 200,000 clones, about 88% of them singletons. The source material was blood, sampled from a patient whose treatment included radiotherapy and nephrectomy. Receptor source: a woman in her forties or fifties with renal cell carcinoma.

The chain is built from TRBV7-8 and TRBJ1-6; D is perhaps TRBD1 (5 bases). Germline V CDR1 and CDR2: SGHVS, FQNEAQ. The V and J ends lost 4 bases and 6 bases respectively, with 13 bases between them. This CDR3 is built from 15 residues. The CDR3 DNA follows: TGTGCCAGCAGCTCTCTGAGGGGTAGTAATTCACCCCTCCACTTT. Translated: CASSSLRGSNSPLHF. Combining the CDR3 with reference TRBV7-8 and TRBJ1-6 gives the whole variable domain GAGVSQSPRYKVAKRGQDVALRCDPISGHVSLFWYQQALGQGPEFLTYFQNEAQLDKSGLPSDRFFAERPEGSVSTLKIQRTQQEDSAVYLCASSSLRGSNSPLHFGNGTRLTVT.

CDR3 DNA sequence: TGTGCCAGTATCGACGGACAGGATAGTCAGTATGGCTACACCTTC. It translates to CASIDGQDSQYGYTF. The chain employs TRBV19 and TRBJ1-2, with 7 bases lining up with TRBD1. The CDR3 has 15 residues. Unmatched junction bases numbered 13, after V lost 7 bases and J lost 5 bases. CDR1 is LNHDA, CDR2 SQIVND, per germline (reference sequence).

This chain uses TRBV6-6 with TRBJ1-6, with D possibly matching TRBD1 (5 bases). The CDR3 consists of 15 residues. CDR1 MNHNY and CDR2 SVGAGI come from the germline V gene (reference sequence). V was shortened by 5 bases and J by 7 bases, with 15 bases between the two germline ends. As DNA, the CDR3 is TGTGCCAGCAGTACCGACGGGACTACGAATTCACCCCTCCACTTT. Residues: CASSTDGTTNSPLHF.

The chain recombines TRBV6-4 with TRBJ2-3; 11 bases are a match to TRBD2. Losses at the gene ends were 5 bases for V and 9 bases for J; bases not matched to a gene: 7. This CDR3 has 14 residues. Looked up from germline, CDR1 is MRHNA and CDR2 is SNTAGT. The CDR3 nucleotides read TGTGCCAGCAGTCCTCTAGCGGGGGGAGAGACGCAGTATTTT. Translation gives CASSPLAGGETQYF.

This chain joins TRBV6-5 and TRBJ1-6; 10 positions match TRBD1. The length of the CDR3 is 15 residues. The V and J ends lost 5 bases and 10 bases, in that order; junction bases with no gene match: 8. Looked up from germline, CDR1 is MNHEY and CDR2 is SVGAGI. CDR3 DNA: TGTGCCAGCAGTCTGCCGGGACAGGGGAGGTCACCCCTCCACTTT. This gives the protein CASSLPGQGRSPLHF.

This sequence joins TRBV6-5 and TRBJ1-2, with 8 bases aligning to TRBD1. The CDR3 has 13 residues. CDR1 and CDR2 from the germline V gene are MNHEY and SVGAGI. The junction had 8 bases not matched to a gene; V was cut back by 6 bases and J by 8 bases. The CDR3 protein is CASREQGGGGYTF. The CDR3 DNA follows: TGTGCCAGCAGGGAACAGGGGGGAGGGGGCTACACCTTC.

This clone was seen only a few times. The genes are TRBV5-1 and TRBJ1-2, with a weak D call TRBD1 (6 bases). Germline V gene data show CDR1 as SGHRS and CDR2 as YFSETQ. This CDR3 comprises 14 residues. V was clipped by 1 base and J by 7 bases, with 14 bases between them. The CDR3 reads CASSLRDNLSGYTF. The CDR3 bases are TGCGCCAGCAGCTTGCGGGACAACCTCTCTGGCTACACCTTC.

The genes are TRBV30 and TRBJ1-5, with D perhaps matching TRBD1 (5 bases). This CDR3 contains 14 residues. The germline V gene encodes CDR1 GTSNPN and CDR2 SVGIG (reference sequence). Deletions cut 2 bases from V and 3 bases from J, with 11 bases between. In nucleotides, the CDR3 is TGTGCCTGGAGTCAAGACAGCAACAATCAGCCCCAGCATTTT. This gives the protein CAWSQDSNNQPQHF.

This chain joins TRBV5-4 and TRBJ2-4, with D hard to call. Trimming pared 0 bases from V and 0 bases from J, leaving 7 bases between. The CDR3 has 15 residues. The germline V gene has CDR1 SGHNT and CDR2 YYREEE (reference sequence). The CDR3 here is CASSLGWGAKNIQYF. DNA for the CDR3: TGTGCCAGCAGCTTGGGGTGGGGAGCCAAAAACATTCAGTACTTC. Variable domain in full (rest from reference TRBV5-4 and TRBJ2-4): ETGVTQSPTHLIKTRGQQVTLRCSSQSGHNTVSWYQQALGQGPQFIFQYYREEENGRGNFPPRFSGLQFPNYSSELNVNALELDDSALYLCASSLGWGAKNIQYFGAGTRLSVL.

This chain joins TRBV19 and TRBJ1-3; the match to TRBD1 covers 7 bases. With 5 bases clipped from V and 3 bases from J, the junction kept 7 bases outside the gene matches. The CDR3 covers 15 residues. Germline V gene sequence: CDR1 LNHDA, CDR2 SQIVND (reference sequence). The CDR3 DNA sequence: TGTGCCAGTAGTCTCCGGACAGGTCTTGGAAACACCATATATTTT. Residues: CASSLRTGLGNTIYF.

This chain joins TRBV2 and TRBJ1-6; TRBD1 agrees at 7 bases. CDR3 length equals 15 residues. V lost 7 bases and J lost 9; bases outside the gene matches: 12. Germline lookup yields CDR1 SNHLY and CDR2 FYNNEI. CDR3 DNA: TGTGCCAGCATCCTCAGACAGGGAAGTAGTTCACCCCTCCACTTT. It yields the protein CASILRQGSSSPLHF.

V and J are TRBV5-1 and TRBJ1-2; 10 bases line up with TRBD1. V lost 3 bases to trimming and J lost 4 bases; unmatched junction nucleotides: 12. The CDR3 covers 17 residues. The germline gives CDR1 SGHRS, CDR2 YFSETQ. CDR3 loop: CASSYRQGAGFLYGYTF. The CDR3 DNA is TGCGCCAGCAGCTATCGACAGGGGGCCGGTTTCCTCTATGGCTACACCTTC.

This chain links TRBV2 with TRBJ2-3; TRBD2 is a possible D gene (5 bases). The CDR3 totals 15 residues. V was pared by 6 bases and J by 6 bases, with 19 bases between. CDR1 is SNHLY and CDR2 is FYNNEI in the germline V gene. The CDR3 DNA reads TGTGCCAGCAGGTCCCGGGGTCCAGTGGGGGATACGCAGTATTTT. Its protein product is CASRSRGPVGDTQYF.

The chain joins TRBV18 to TRBJ2-2; TRBD1 aligns across 7 bases. Germline loops: CDR1 KGHSH, CDR2 LQKENI. This CDR3 has 14 residues. V gave up 6 bases and J gave up 4 bases; unmatched junction bases: 5. The CDR3 DNA reads TGTGCCAGCTCCTCTAGGGACAGCACCGGGGAGCTGTTTTTT. It yields the protein CASSSRDSTGELFF.

The chain employs TRBV27 and TRBJ1-1; tentatively, D is TRBD1 (5 bases). Between the trimmed V and J ends, which lost 5 bases and 5 bases, there was a span of 18 bases. In germline, CDR1 is MNHEY, CDR2 SMNVEV (reference sequence). The CDR3 extends over 15 amino acids. This CDR3 reads CASSPTPGLGTEAFF. The CDR3 nucleotides are TGTGCCAGCAGTCCCACGCCAGGGTTGGGAACTGAAGCTTTCTTT.

V gene TRBV15 combines with J gene TRBJ2-5; TRBD2 matches 8 bases. Germline assignment: CDR1 LNHNV and CDR2 YYDKDF (reference sequence). The junction had 5 bases not matched to a gene; V was cut back by 3 bases and J by 5 bases. The CDR3 totals 14 residues. This CDR3 reads CATSSGLAGETQYF. Written as DNA, the CDR3 is TGTGCCACCAGCAGCGGACTAGCCGGGGAGACCCAGTACTTC.

The chain combines TRBV7-9 with TRBJ2-3; 12 bases fit TRBD2. CDR1 and CDR2 (germline): SEHNR, FQNEAQ (reference sequence). Trimming at V came to 5 bases and at J to 4 bases, leaving 4 bases not matched to a gene. CDR3 length equals 15 residues. The CDR3 reads CASSRLAGAPDTQYF. In nucleotides, the CDR3 is TGTGCCAGCAGCCGACTAGCGGGGGCCCCAGATACGCAGTATTTT.

The rearrangement links TRBV4-3 to TRBJ1-1, with D uncertain. Germline assignment: CDR1 LGHNA and CDR2 YSLEER. The CDR3 loop spans 13 amino acids. Trimming removed 4 bases from V and 3 bases from J, with 9 bases in between. The CDR3 spells CASSRTPDTEAFF. In nucleotides, the CDR3 is TGCGCCAGCAGCCGGACTCCCGACACTGAAGCTTTCTTT.

V gene TRBV9 combines with J gene TRBJ1-2; no reliable D call. V was cut by 3 bases and J by 1 base, with 7 bases left in between. This CDR3 comprises 13 residues. The V gene's germline CDR1 is SGDLS and CDR2 YYNGEE. The CDR3 coding sequence is TGTGCCAGCAGCGGAAAGTTTAACTATGGCTACACCTTC. Protein sequence: CASSGKFNYGYTF.

This chain connects TRBV19 to TRBJ2-1, with TRBD2 identical over 9 bases. The CDR3 extends over 15 amino acids. V lost 3 bases and J lost 11; bases outside the gene matches: 11. Per germline, CDR1 LNHDA and CDR2 SQIVND (reference sequence). CDR3 in DNA: TGTGCCAGTAGTATTATGGGACTAGCCTTAGGAAAGCAGTTCTTC. Amino acid sequence: CASSIMGLALGKQFF.

Comments on this clone: This CDR3 is also generated by other DNA sequences in the sample. The chain carries TRBV19 and TRBJ1-6; D might be TRBD1 (6 bases). CDR1 is LNHDA, CDR2 SQIVND, per germline (reference sequence). V was clipped by 1 base and J by 0 bases, with 10 bases between them. The CDR3 runs to 17 residues. CDR3: CASSIGQGSSYNSPLHF. CDR3 coding DNA: TGTGCCAGTAGTATAGGGCAGGGGAGCTCCTATAATTCACCCCTCCACTTT.

The chain uses TRBV5-1 and TRBJ2-1, with 7 bases that match TRBD2. This CDR3 is built from 13 residues. In germline, CDR1 is SGHRS, CDR2 YFSETQ. V lost 0 bases, J lost 8 bases, and 2 bases stayed unmatched. The DNA of the CDR3 is TGCGCCAGCAGCTTGGGGGAGGGGTATGAGCAGTTCTTC. Its translation: CASSLGEGYEQFF.

The DNA of the CDR3 is TGTGCCAGCAGCTTTACACCGAACACTGAAGCTTTCTTT. Translated: CASSFTPNTEAFF. The V and J genes are TRBV14 and TRBJ1-1; no firm D call. Per germline, CDR1 SGHDN and CDR2 FVKESK. The length of the CDR3 is 13 residues. V dropped 5 bases and J dropped 1 base, with 8 bases sitting between them. Complete variable domain (other parts from reference TRBV14 and TRBJ1-1): EAGVTQFPSHSVIEKGQTVTLRCDPISGHDNLYWYRRVMGKEIKFLLHFVKESKQDESGMPNNRFLAERTGGTYSTLKVQPAELEDSGVYFCASSFTPNTEAFFGQGTRLTVV.

The chain carries TRBV7-2 and TRBJ1-1; D remains ambiguous. This CDR3 is 13 amino acids long. The V end was cut by 6 bases, the J end by 0 bases, with 8 bases between. The germline V gene encodes CDR1 SGHTA and CDR2 FQGNSA. The CDR3 loop is CASSWALNTEAFF. The CDR3, as DNA: TGTGCCAGCAGTTGGGCCTTGAACACTGAAGCTTTCTTT.

This sequence joins TRBV10-3 and TRBJ2-3; perhaps TRBD2 as D (8 bases). The CDR3 loop spans 16 amino acids. V lost 11 bases to trimming and J lost 2 bases, with 23 bases between them. The germline CDR1 and CDR2 sequences are ENHRY and SYGVKD. CDR3: CASGGGGFGLTDTQYF. The CDR3 coding sequence is TGTGCCTCGGGAGGGGGCGGGTTTGGACTCACAGATACGCAGTATTTT.

The V gene is TRBV6-1, the J gene TRBJ1-1; no clear D gene. V lost 7 bases and J 7 bases, leaving 19 bases between the germline ends. CDR3 length: 14 amino acids. Germline CDR1 is MNHNS and CDR2 is SASEGT. DNA for the CDR3: TGTGCCAGCATAACTGAGATCGACCTCTATGAAGCTTTCTTT. Translated, it gives CASITEIDLYEAFF.